The present T cell receptor beta chain was sequenced within a study of shared clonotypes between healthy human individuals. Template for every sorted-subset replicate PCR totaled 200 to 250 ng DNA, some 30,000 T cell genomes. Profiling relied on immunoSEQ multiplex PCR, and the TCRdb table lists in-frame clones only, not all of them. The table has approximately 1,000,000 clones, approximately 75% seen once. V lost 7 bases to trimming and J lost 0 bases, with 19 bases between them. The CDR3 totals 17 residues. CDR1 and CDR2 from the germline V gene are SNHLY and FYNNEI. The clonotype comes from a man between 18 and 29 years old in good health. Some clones in this sample may be carry-over from other donors' samples. This chain connects TRBV2 to TRBJ1-3; the D is unclear. Sequencing used memory CD4+ T cells from PBMCs. As for subset: CD45RA-negative fraction. The CDR3 DNA follows: TGTGCCAGCACGGGTCTTTCGTGGCGCTCCTCTGGAAACACCATATATTTT. Protein sequence: CASTGLSWRSSGNTIYF.